A selection of T cell receptor beta chains follows, all from one sample in a study of shared clonotypes between healthy human individuals. TCRdb's table, derived via immunoSEQ multiplex PCR, lists solely in-frame clones and lacks some. The sample includes around 2.1 million clones, around 95% seen only once; the top ten take 0.13%. What was sequenced was naive CD4+ T cells sorted from blood. The receptors come from a man between 18 and 29 years old in good health. CDR3s leave out the opening cysteine and the closing phenylalanine or tryptophan. A D gene is named only where the DNA matches it firmly.

v_gene,j_gene,d_gene,CDR3aa
TRBV5-1,TRBJ2-7,TRBD2,ASSLYPGLAYLYEQY
TRBV9,TRBJ1-5,.,ASSVGTVGQPQH
TRBV4-3,TRBJ1-4,.,ASSQEGGADEKLF
TRBV5-1,TRBJ2-7,TRBD1,ASSFPPGQGGRDSYEQY
TRBV5-1,TRBJ2-3,TRBD2,ASSLGLARTDTQY
TRBV9,TRBJ2-7,.,ASSVTSRNEQY
TRBV10-1,TRBJ2-7,TRBD1,ASSGQGRNEQY
TRBV18,TRBJ2-7,TRBD2,ASSPQASGSYEQY
TRBV28,TRBJ1-5,.,ASSLFPGMINQPQH
TRBV20-1,TRBJ2-3,.,SAAGSDTQY
TRBV6-1,.,TRBD2,ASSDGTSGPYEQY
TRBV6-6,TRBJ2-5,TRBD1,ASSTPRTGRQETQY
TRBV18,TRBJ2-7,TRBD2,ASSPTSGGIEQY
TRBV6-1,TRBJ2-7,.,ASRFVGEQY
TRBV5-1,TRBJ1-4,TRBD1,ASSWTDRATNEKLF
TRBV29-1,TRBJ2-2,.,SVRGTSNTGELF
TRBV11-3,TRBJ2-5,TRBD2,ASSSQAGGLETQY
TRBV10-2,TRBJ2-3,TRBD2,ASSPTSGKTDTQY
TRBV6-4,TRBJ2-2,.,ASSFRENTGELF
TRBV5-1,TRBJ2-7,.,ASRTASSYEQY
TRBV5-4,TRBJ2-7,.,ASRQGLTSYEQY
TRBV30,TRBJ1-5,.,AWSVQAGNQPQH
TRBV6-5,TRBJ1-1,.,ASSQSANTEAF